This TCR beta chain derives from a study of CD8 T cells in Susac syndrome. This clonotype was seen a handful of times. Stable or active relapsing-remitting multiple sclerosis, untreated and meeting revised McDonald criteria, defined the controls. FACS enriched CD8+ TEMRA cells, while bulk CD8+ and CD4+ were negatively isolated. Trimming took off 8 bases at V and 3 bases at J, with 10 bases between the two ends. Germline loops: CDR1 MNHNS, CDR2 SASEGT. CDR3 length: 12 amino acids. Reverse transcription of roughly 0.5 to 1 ug RNA was carried out with random hexamers. Multiplex PCR with immunoSEQ amplified the TCR beta CDR3 across 54 Vbeta and 13 Jbeta. Via MiXCR, TCRdb re-called the immunoSEQ multiplex PCR reads, giving one row per CDR3 protein. This table holds 250,000 to 300,000 distinct CDR3 sequences, roughly 84% found once.

The clonotype was recovered from a human donor with multiple sclerosis. The sequencing input was CD8+ T cells from PBMCs. The chain combines TRBV6-1 with TRBJ2-5; D call uncertain. CDR3 sequence reads: CASSQDEETQYF. CDR3 nucleotide sequence: TGTGCCAGCTCGCAGGATGAAGAGACCCAGTACTTC.